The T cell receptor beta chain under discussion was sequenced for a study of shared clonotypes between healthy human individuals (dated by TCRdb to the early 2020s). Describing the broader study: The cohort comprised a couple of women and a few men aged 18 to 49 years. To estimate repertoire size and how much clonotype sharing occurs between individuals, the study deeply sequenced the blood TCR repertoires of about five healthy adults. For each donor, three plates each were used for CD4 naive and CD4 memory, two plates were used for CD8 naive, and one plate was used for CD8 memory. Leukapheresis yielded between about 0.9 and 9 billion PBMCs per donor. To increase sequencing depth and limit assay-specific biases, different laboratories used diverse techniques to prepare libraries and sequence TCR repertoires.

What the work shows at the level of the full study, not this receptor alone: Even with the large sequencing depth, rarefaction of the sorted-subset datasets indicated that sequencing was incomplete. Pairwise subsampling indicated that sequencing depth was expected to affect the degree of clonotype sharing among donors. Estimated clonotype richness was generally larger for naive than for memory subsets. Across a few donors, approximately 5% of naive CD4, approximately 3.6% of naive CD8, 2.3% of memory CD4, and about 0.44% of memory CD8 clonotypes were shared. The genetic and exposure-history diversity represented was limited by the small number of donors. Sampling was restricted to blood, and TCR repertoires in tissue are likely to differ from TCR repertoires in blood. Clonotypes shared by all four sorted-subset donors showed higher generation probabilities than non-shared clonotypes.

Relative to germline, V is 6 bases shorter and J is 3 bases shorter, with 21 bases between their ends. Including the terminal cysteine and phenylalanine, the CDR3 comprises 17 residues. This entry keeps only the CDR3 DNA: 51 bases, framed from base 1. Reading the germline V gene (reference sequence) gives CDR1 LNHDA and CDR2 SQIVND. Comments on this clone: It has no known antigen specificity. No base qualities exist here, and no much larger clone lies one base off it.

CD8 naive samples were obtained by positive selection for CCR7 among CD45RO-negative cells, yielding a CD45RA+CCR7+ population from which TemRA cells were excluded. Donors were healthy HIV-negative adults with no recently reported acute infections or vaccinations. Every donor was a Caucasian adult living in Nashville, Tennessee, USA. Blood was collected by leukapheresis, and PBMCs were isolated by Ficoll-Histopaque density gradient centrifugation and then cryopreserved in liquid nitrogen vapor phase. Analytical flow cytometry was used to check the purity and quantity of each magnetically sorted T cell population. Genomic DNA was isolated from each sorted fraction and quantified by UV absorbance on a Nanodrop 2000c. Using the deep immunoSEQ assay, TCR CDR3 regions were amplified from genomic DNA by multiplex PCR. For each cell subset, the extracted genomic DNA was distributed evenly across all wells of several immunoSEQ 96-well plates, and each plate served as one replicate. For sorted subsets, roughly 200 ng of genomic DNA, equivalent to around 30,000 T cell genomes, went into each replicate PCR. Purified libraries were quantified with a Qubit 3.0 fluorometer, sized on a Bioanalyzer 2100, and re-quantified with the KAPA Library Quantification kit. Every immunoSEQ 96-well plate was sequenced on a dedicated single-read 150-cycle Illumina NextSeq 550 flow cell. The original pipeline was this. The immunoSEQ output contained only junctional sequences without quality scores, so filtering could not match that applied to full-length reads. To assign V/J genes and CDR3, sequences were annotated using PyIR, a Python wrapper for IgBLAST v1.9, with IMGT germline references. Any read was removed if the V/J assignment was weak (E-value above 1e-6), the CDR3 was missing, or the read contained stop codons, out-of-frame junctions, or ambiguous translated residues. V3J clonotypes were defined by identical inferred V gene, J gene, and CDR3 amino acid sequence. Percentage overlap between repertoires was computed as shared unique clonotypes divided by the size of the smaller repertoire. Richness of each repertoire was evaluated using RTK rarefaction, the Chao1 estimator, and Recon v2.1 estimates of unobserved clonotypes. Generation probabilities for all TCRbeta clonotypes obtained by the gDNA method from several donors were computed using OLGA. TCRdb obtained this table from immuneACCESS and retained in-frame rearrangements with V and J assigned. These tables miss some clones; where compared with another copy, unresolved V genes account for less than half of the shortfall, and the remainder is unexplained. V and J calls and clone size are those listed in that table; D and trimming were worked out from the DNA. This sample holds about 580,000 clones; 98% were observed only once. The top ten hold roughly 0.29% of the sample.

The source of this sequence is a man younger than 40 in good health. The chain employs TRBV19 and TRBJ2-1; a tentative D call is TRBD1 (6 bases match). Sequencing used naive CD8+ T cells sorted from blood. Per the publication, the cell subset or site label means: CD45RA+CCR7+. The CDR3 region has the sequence CASSVLGGSGGYNEQFF. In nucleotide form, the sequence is TGTGCCAGTAGCGTGTTAGGGGGATCTGGAGGCTACAATGAGCAGTTCTTC.